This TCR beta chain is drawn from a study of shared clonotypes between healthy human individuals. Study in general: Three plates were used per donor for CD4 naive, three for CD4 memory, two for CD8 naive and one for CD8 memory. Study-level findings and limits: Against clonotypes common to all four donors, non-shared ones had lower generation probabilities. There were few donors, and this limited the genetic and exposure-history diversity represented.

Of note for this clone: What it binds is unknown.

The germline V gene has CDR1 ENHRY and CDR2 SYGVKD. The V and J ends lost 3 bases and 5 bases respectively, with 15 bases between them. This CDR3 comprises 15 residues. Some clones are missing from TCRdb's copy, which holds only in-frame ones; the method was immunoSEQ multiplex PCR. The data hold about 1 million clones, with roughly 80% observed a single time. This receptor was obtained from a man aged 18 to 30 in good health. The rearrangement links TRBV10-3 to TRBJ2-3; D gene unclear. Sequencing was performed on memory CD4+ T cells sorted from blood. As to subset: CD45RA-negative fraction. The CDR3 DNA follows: TGTGCCATCAGTGAACCAACAATGGGAAGAGATACGCAGTATTTT. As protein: CAISEPTMGRDTQYF.